One sample yielded the 13 T cell receptor beta chains listed below, sequenced in a study of blood T cell repertoires in COVID-19. Here immunoSEQ multiplex PCR was the method, and the copy in TCRdb shows in-frame clones only, minus some. Of 200,000 to 250,000 clones listed, approximately 85% are singletons. Input material: peripheral blood. All receptors come from a woman between 45 and 65 years old with active or convalescent COVID-19.

The chain links TRBV7-9 to TRBJ1-1; 10 nucleotides match TRBD1. The CDR3 loop spans 17 amino acids. With 8 bases clipped from V and 1 base from J, the junction kept 13 bases outside the gene matches. Germline CDR1 is SEHNR and CDR2 is FQNEAQ (reference sequence). This CDR3 is CASGSSRDRGRNTEAFF. For the CDR3, the DNA is TGTGCCAGCGGTTCAAGCCGGGACAGGGGTAGGAACACTGAAGCTTTCTTT.

This CDR3 reads CAPGEGGRQYF. The CDR3 DNA reads TGTGCCCCCGGGGAGGGGGGGAGGCAGTACTTC. This chain links TRBV5-4 with TRBJ2-7; possible D gene TRBD2, 7 bases. The CDR3 sequence is 11 residues long. Trimming took off 10 bases at V and 9 bases at J, with 17 bases between the two ends. Germline V gives CDR1 SGHNT, CDR2 YYREEE (reference sequence).

This chain uses TRBV10-3 with TRBJ1-2, with TRBD1 identical over 12 bases. The germline gives CDR1 ENHRY, CDR2 SYGVKD. The CDR3 has 14 residues. V trimming: 4 bases; J trimming: 3 bases; junction bases outside the gene matches: 0. CDR3 coding DNA: TGTGCCATCAGTGGGGACAGGGGGCACTATGGCTACACCTTC. Amino acid sequence: CAISGDRGHYGYTF.

This clone was recorded a few times. The chain combines TRBV14 with TRBJ2-7; TRBD1 matches 9 bases. The CDR3 has 18 residues. The germline CDR1 and CDR2 sequences are SGHDN and FVKESK. V gave up 0 bases and J gave up 6 bases; unmatched junction bases: 15. The chain's CDR3 is CASSQETRGGQGIREQYF. The CDR3 coding sequence is TGTGCCAGCAGCCAAGAAACCAGAGGGGGACAGGGCATCCGCGAGCAGTACTTC.

The chain links TRBV5-6 to TRBJ2-1; 13 positions match TRBD2. This CDR3 contains 13 residues. The ends lost 9 bases at V and 7 bases at J; junction bases unmatched: 4. Germline CDR1 reads SGHDT; CDR2 reads YYEEEE. CDR3 protein: CATGLAGRNEQFF. CDR3 in DNA: TGTGCCACGGGACTAGCGGGAAGAAATGAGCAGTTCTTC.

The chain couples TRBV19 to TRBJ2-4, with D unclear. This CDR3 spans 12 amino acids. The germline gives CDR1 LNHDA, CDR2 SQIVND (reference sequence). Trimming cost V 3 bases and J 11 bases, with 11 bases left between them. The CDR3 is CASSIQGDVQYF. In DNA form, the CDR3 reads TGTGCCAGTAGTATTCAAGGAGACGTTCAGTACTTC.

V and J are TRBV7-2 and TRBJ2-1, with 7 bases identical to TRBD1. Germline V lookup: CDR1 SGHTA, CDR2 FQGNSA. The CDR3 runs 13 residues. V lost 10 bases, J lost 4 bases, and 7 bases stayed unmatched. The CDR3 is CANKGQSYNEQFF. The CDR3 DNA sequence: TGTGCCAACAAGGGACAGAGTTACAATGAGCAGTTCTTC.

The gene calls are TRBV5-4 and TRBJ2-2; 8 bases match TRBD2. V shed 0 bases and J 5 bases; nucleotides not matched to a gene: 6. Germline V CDR1 and CDR2: SGHNT, YYREEE (reference sequence). The CDR3 covers 16 residues. The CDR3 DNA is TGTGCCAGCAGCTTGGAAAGCGGGAGAGGAACCGGGGAGCTGTTTTTT. Its protein product is CASSLESGRGTGELFF.

The chain carries TRBV5-4 and TRBJ1-6; 7 positions agree with TRBD1. From germline, CDR1 is SGHNT and CDR2 YYREEE (reference sequence). With 4 bases clipped from V and 8 bases from J, the junction kept 3 bases outside the gene matches. This CDR3 is built from 13 residues. Here the CDR3 reads CASSKTGDSPLHF. The CDR3 DNA reads as TGTGCCAGCAGCAAAACAGGGGATTCACCCCTCCACTTT.

The chain has TRBV7-2 and TRBJ2-3, with 8 bases aligning to TRBD2. V trimming: 3 bases; J trimming: 1 base; junction bases outside the gene matches: 9. Germline values: CDR1 SGHTA, CDR2 FQGNSA. The CDR3 length is 17 residues. CDR3 nucleotides: TGTGCCAGCAGCTTTTTGGGGCTAGCGGGTCGCACAGATACGCAGTATTTT. It codes for CASSFLGLAGRTDTQYF.

The gene calls are TRBV5-5 and TRBJ2-7; D unresolved. This CDR3 has 13 amino acids. CDR1 is SGHKS, CDR2 YYEKEE, per germline (reference sequence). The germline V and J ends were trimmed by 0 bases and 7 bases, with 11 bases remaining between them. CDR3 loop: CASSLAFLSEQYF. CDR3 DNA sequence: TGTGCCAGCAGCTTGGCCTTTTTGTCGGAGCAGTACTTC.

The chain employs TRBV28 and TRBJ1-6, with a possible D match to TRBD1 (5 bases). The germline V and J ends were trimmed by 6 bases and 13 bases, with 13 bases remaining between them. Germline CDR1 MDHEN, CDR2 SYDVKM. The CDR3 runs 12 residues. The CDR3 region is CASRSTGLPLHF. In nucleotides, the CDR3 is TGTGCCAGCAGGTCTACAGGTCTGCCCCTCCACTTT.

J is TRBJ2-7 and V is TRBV6-5; D gene uncertain. The CDR3 sequence is 12 residues long. V gave up 6 bases and J gave up 1 base, with 7 bases separating them. Germline V gene sequence: CDR1 MNHEY, CDR2 SVGAGI. The CDR3 here is CASRGPSYEQYF. The CDR3, as DNA: TGTGCCAGCAGGGGCCCGTCCTACGAGCAGTACTTC.